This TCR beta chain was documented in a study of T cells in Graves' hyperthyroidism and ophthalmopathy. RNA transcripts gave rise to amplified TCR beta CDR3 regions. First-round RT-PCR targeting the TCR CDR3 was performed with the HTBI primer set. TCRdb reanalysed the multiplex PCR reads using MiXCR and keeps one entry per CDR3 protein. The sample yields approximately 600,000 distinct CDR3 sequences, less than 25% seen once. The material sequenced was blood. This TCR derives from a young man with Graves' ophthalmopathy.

The CDR3 sequence: CASSTDTSYEQYF. The CDR3 DNA sequence: TGTGCCAGCAGCACCGACACCTCATACGAGCAGTACTTC. The V and J genes are TRBV7-9 and TRBJ2-7; the D is unclear. The CDR3 totals 13 residues. Trimming took off 5 bases at V and 4 bases at J, with 12 bases between the two ends. Germline V CDR1 and CDR2: SEHNR, FQNEAQ (reference sequence).